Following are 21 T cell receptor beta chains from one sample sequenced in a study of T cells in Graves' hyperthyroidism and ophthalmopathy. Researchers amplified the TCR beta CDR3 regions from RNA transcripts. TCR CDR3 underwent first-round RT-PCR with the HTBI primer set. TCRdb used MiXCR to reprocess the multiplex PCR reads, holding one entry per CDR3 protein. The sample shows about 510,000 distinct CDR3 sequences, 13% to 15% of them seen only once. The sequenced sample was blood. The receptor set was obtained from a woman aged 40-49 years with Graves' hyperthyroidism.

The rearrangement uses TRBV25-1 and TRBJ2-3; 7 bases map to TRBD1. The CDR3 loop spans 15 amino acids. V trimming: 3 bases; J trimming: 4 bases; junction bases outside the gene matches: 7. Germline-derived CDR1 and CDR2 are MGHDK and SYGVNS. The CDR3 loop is CASSEGQPSSDTQYF. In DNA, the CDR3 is TGTGCCAGCAGTGAGGGACAGCCTTCTTCAGATACGCAGTATTTT.

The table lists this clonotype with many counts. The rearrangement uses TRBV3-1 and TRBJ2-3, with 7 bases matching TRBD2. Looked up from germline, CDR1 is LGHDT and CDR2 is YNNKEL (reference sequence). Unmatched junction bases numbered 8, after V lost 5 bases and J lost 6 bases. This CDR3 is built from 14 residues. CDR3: CASSWSGGGDTQYF. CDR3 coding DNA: TGTGCCAGCAGCTGGTCGGGAGGTGGGGATACGCAGTATTTT.

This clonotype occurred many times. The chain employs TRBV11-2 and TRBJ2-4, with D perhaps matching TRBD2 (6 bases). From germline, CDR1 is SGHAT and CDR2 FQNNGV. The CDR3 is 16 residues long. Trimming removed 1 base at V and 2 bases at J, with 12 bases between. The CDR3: CASSLVAEEPKNIQYF. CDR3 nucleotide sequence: TGTGCCAGCAGCTTAGTAGCGGAAGAGCCCAAAAACATTCAGTACTTC.

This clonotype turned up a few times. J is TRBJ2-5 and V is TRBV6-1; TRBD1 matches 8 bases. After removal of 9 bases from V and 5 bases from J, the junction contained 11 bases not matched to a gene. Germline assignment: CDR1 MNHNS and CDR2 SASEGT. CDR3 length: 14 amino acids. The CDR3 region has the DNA TGTGCCAGTAGAAGGGACAGGACCCACGAGACCCAGTACTTC. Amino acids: CASRRDRTHETQYF.

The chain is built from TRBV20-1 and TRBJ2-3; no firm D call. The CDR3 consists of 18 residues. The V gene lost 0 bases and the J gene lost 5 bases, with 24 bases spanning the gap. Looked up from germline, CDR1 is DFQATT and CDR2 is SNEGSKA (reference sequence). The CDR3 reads CSARDSSLAVLRGDTQYF. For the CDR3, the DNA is TGCAGTGCTAGAGATTCCTCTTTGGCGGTTTTACGCGGAGATACGCAGTATTTT.

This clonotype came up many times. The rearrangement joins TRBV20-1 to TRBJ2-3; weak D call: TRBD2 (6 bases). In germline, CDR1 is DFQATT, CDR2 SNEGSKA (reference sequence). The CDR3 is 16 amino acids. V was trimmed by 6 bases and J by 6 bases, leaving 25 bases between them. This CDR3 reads CSATDLGDLSRDTQYF. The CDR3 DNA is TGCAGTGCCACGGACTTAGGGGACTTGTCGCGGGATACGCAGTATTTT.

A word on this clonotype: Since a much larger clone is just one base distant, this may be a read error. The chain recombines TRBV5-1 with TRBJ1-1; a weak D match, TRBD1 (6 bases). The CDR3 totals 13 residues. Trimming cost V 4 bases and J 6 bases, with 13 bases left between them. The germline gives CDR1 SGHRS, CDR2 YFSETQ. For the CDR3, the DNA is TGCGCCAGCAGCGGGGCCGGGGGCGCTGAAGCTTTCTTT. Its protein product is CASSGAGGAEAFF.

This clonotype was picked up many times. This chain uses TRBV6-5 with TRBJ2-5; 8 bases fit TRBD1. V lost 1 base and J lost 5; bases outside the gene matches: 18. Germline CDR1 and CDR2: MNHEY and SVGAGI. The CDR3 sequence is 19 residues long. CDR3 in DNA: TGTGCCAGCAGTTACTTCCCCGGACAGGGCTTTGGGAAGGTGGAGACCCAGTACTTC. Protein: CASSYFPGQGFGKVETQYF.

This CDR3 reads CSAGRDMRINEQFF. In nucleotides, the CDR3 is TGCAGTGCAGGACGGGACATGAGGATCAATGAGCAGTTCTTC. J is TRBJ2-1 and V is TRBV20-1; D may be TRBD1 (6 bases). There are 14 residues in the CDR3. Germline V gives CDR1 DFQATT, CDR2 SNEGSKA (reference sequence). Between the trimmed V and J ends, which lost 6 bases and 6 bases, there was a span of 18 bases.

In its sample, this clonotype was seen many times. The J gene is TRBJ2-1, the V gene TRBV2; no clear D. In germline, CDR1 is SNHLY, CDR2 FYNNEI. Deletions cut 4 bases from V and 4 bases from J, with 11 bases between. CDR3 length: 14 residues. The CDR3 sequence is CASSGSAIYNEQFF. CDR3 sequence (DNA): TGTGCCAGCAGTGGTAGTGCCATTTACAATGAGCAGTTCTTC.

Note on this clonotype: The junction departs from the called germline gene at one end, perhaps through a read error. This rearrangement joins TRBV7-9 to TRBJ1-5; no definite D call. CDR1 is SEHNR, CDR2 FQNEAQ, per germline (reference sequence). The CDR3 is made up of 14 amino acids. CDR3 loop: CASSLDFGNRPQHF. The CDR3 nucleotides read TGTGCCAGCAGCTTAGATTTTGGGAATCGGCCCCAGCATTTT.

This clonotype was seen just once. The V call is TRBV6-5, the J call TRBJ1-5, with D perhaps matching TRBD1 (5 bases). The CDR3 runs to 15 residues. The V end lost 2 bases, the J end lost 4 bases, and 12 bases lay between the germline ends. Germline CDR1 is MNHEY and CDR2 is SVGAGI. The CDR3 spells CASSYGGTVNQPQHF. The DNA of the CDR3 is TGTGCCAGCAGTTACGGGGGGACCGTTAATCAGCCCCAGCATTTT.

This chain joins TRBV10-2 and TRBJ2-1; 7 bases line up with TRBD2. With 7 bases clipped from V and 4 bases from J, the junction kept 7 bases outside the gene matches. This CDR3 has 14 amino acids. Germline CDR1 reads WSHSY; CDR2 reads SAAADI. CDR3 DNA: TGCGCCAGCATTGGGTTAGCGGGTTACAATGAGCAGTTCTTC. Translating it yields CASIGLAGYNEQFF.

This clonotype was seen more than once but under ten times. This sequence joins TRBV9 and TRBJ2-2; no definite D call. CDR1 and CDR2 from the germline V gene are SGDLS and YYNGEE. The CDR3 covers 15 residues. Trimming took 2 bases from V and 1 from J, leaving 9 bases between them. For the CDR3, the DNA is TGTGCCAGCAGCGTTGGCGTCCAGAACACCGGGGAGCTGTTTTTT. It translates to CASSVGVQNTGELFF.

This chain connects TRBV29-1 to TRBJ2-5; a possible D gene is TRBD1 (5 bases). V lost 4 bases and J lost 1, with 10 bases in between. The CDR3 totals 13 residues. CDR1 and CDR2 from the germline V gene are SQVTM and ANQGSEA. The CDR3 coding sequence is TGCAGCGTTGCCAGGGCCCTCCAAGAGACCCAGTACTTC. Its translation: CSVARALQETQYF. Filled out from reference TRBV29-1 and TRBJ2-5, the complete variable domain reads SAVISQKPSRDICQRGTSLTIQCQVDSQVTMMFWYRQQPGQSLTLIATANQGSEATYESGFVIDKFPISRPNLTFSTLTVSNMSPEDSSIYLCSVARALQETQYFGPGTRLLVL.

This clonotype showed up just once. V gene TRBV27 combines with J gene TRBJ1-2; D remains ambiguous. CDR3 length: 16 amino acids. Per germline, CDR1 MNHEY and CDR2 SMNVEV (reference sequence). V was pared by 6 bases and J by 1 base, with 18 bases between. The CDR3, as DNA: TGTGCCAGCAGCCCGAGGGAGGACGGATATAACTATGGCTACACCTTC. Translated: CASSPREDGYNYGYTF.

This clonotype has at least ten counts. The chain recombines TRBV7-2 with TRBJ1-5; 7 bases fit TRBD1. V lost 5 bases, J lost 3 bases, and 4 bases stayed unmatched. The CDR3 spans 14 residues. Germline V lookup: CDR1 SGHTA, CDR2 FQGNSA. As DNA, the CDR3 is TGTGCCAGCAGCCTCGGACAGGCCAATCAGCCCCAGCATTTT. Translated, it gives CASSLGQANQPQHF.

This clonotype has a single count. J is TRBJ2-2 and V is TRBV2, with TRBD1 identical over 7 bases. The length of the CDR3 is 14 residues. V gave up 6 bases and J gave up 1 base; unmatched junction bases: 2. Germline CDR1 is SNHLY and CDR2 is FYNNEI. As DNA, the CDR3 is TGTGCCAGCAGGGGACAGATGAACACCGGGGAGCTGTTTTTT. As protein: CASRGQMNTGELFF.

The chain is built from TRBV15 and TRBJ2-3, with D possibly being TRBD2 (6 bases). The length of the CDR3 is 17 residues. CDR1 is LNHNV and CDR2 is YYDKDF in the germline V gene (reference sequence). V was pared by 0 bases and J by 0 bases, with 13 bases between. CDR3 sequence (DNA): TGTGCCACCAGCAGAGATCTCGGCGGGATGAGCACAGATACGCAGTATTTT. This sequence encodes CATSRDLGGMSTDTQYF.

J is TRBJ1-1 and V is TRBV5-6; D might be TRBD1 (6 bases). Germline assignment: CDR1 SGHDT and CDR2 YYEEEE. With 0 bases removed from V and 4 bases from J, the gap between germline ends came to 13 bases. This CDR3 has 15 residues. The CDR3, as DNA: TGTGCCAGCAGCTTGGGGACGTCAGGGGTCACTGAAGCTTTCTTT. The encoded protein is CASSLGTSGVTEAFF. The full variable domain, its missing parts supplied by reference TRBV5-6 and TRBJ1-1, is DAGVTQSPTHLIKTRGQQVTLRCSPKSGHDTVSWYQQALGQGPQFIFQYYEEEERQRGNFPDRFSGHQFPNYSSELNVNALLLGDSALYLCASSLGTSGVTEAFFGQGTRLTVV.

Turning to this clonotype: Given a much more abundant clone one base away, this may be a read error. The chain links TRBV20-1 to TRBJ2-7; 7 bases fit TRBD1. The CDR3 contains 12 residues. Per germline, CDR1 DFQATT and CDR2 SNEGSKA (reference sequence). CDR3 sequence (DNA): TGCAATGCTTCCGGGACAGCCTACGAGCAGTACTTC. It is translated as CNASGTAYEQYF.